This T cell receptor beta chain was recovered during a study of human T cells and chemical hapten exposure. Notes on this clonotype: As yet, its antigen is unknown.

Stated time point: patch test 3, about 24 weeks after DPC sensitization. The treatment denotes: therapeutic diphenylcyclopropenone sensitization with weekly scalp DPC. Blood collection took place prior to placing each patch test. Unique molecular identifiers were attached to individual cDNA molecules within the library. TCRdb processed the RACE reads anew with MiXCR; each CDR3 protein has one entry. There are 150,000 to 200,000 distinct CDR3 sequences in the sample; 28% occur only once, and about 2.1% lies in the top ten. This CDR3 spans 15 amino acids. V was shortened by 3 bases and J by 1 base, with 10 bases between the two germline ends. Study outcomes and limitations: The number of TCRs over 1 in 1000 frequency stayed unchanged after DPC.

This TCR was sampled from a woman aged 18 to 35 with alopecia areata. Some clones in this sample may be carry-over from other donors' samples. Material: whole blood, obtained in connection with sensitization to the hapten diphenylcyclopropenone (DPC). The V gene is TRBV12-3 or TRBV12-4, the J gene TRBJ2-1; TRBD1 might be the D (6 bases). CDR3 sequence reads: CASSLWGPSYNEQFF. In DNA form, the CDR3 reads TGTGCCAGCAGTTTGTGGGGGCCTTCCTACAATGAGCAGTTCTTC.